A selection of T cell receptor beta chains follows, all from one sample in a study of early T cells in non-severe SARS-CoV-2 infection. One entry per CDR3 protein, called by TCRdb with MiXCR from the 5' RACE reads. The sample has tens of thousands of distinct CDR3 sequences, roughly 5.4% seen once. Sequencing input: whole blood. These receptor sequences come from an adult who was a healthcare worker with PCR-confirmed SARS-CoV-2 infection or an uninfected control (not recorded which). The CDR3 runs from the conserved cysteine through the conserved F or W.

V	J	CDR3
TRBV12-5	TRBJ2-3	CASGLTSPSGRHTDTQYF
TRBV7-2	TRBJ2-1	CASSLRRGVSYNEQFF
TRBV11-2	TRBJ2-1	CASSLAWNEQFF
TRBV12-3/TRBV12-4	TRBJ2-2	CASSLLRGGTGELFF
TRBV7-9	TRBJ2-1	CASSVKGLAGVGAVDEQFF
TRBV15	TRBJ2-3	CSTGLVSTDTQYF
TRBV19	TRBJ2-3	CASSISVGTQYF
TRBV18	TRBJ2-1	CASSRLAGQGDEQFF
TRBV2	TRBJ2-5	CAITPTGEETQYF
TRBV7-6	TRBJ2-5	CASSLVAGVTQETQYF
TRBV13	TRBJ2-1	CASSWGRASSYNEQFF
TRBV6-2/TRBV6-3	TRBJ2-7	CASSSRGRSYF
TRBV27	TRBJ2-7	CASGTWGATYEQYF
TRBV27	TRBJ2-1	CASSSRGLANRREQFF
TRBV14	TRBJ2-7	CASSQGSYEQYF
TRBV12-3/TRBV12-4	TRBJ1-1	CASSLGGTVNTEAFF
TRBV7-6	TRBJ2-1	CASSSIGANEQFF
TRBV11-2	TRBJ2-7	CASAIAPGGGYEQYF
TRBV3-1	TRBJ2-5	CASSQNAGGQETQYF
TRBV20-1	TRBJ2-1	CSAREQLAYNEQFF
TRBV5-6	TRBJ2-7	CASSAYSYEQYF
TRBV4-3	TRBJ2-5	CASSQDKRGGPSQETQYF
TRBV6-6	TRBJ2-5	CASSSQSQETQYF
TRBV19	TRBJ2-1	CASSIPSPAGLKNEQFF
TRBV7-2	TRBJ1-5	CASSLRAGQGDQPQHF
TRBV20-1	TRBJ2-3	CSATRTAGTDTQYF
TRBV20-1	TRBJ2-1	CSARPPLGQYNEQFF
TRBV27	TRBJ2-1	CASSFVRGTGKYNEQFF
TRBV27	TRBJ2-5	CASSLAGGRETQYF
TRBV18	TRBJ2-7	CASSQTDGPDEQYF
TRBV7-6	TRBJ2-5	CASSWKWGQETQYF
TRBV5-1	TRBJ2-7	CASSNRANSYEQYF
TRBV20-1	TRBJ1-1	CSARDGRGNTEAFF
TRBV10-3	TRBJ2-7	CAISEGAGGAYEQYF
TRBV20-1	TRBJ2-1	CSARALIPREQFF
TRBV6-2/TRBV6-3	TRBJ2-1	CASQAGTKLAGRTNEQFF
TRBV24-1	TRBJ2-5	CATSDSDRGNQETQYF
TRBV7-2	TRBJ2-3	CASSPQSGTQYF
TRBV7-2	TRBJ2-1	CASSLTGLDNEQFF
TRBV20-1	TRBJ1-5	CSARDWAGQPQHF
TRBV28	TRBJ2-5	CASYSGRAFGETQYF
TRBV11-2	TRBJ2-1	CASSLDLTSNEQFF
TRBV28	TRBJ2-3	CASRQGGPTDTQYF
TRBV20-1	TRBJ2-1	CSAEGLAGGPDEQFF
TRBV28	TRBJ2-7	CASRPFSGRGGEQYF
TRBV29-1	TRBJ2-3	CSVSSGTDTQYF
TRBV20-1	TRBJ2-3	CSATTGTSGSYTQYF
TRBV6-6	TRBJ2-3	CASGVGGWTDTQYF
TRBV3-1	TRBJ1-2	CASSSNRQGAKGYTF
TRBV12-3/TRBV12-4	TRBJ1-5	CASSDIGDSNQPQHF
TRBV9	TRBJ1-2	CASSVAETVNYGYTF
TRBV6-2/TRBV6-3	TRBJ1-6	CASSAGTGEYNSPLHF
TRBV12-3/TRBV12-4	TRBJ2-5	CASSLSGLETQYF
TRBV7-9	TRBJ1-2	CASSLAGGDGYTF
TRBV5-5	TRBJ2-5	CASSLVGGLGETQYF
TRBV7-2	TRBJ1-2	CASSIPRGNYGYTF
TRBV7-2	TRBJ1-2	CASRQGANYGYTF
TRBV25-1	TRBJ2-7	CASSEFRTGETYEQYF
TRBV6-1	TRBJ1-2	CASSIASGGDGYTF
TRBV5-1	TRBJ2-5	CASSQDIKETQYF